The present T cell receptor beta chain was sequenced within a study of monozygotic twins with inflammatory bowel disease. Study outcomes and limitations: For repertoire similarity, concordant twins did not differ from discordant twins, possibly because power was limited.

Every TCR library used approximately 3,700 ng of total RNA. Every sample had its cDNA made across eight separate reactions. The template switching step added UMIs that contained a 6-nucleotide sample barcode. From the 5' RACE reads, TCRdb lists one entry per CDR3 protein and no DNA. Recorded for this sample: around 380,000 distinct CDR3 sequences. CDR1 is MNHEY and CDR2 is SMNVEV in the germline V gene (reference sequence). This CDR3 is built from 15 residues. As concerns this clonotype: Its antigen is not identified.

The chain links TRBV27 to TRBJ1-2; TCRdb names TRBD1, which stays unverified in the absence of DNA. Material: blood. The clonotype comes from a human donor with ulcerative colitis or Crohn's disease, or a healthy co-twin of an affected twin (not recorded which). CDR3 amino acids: CASSFFGAGGSGYTF.